This TCR beta chain was documented in a study of post-analysis software for immune sequencing data. Overall study results and limits: Samples sharing a preparation batch grouped tightly together when assessed by F measure. Patients showed TRBV5-6, TRBV5-1 and TRBV20-1 among roughly five TRBV segments more frequent than in controls.

This clonotype was counted once. What it binds is not known. The library was made from cDNA and included unique molecular identifiers. Roughly 490,000 cDNA molecules came from approximately 1 to 10 million T cells. MiXCR, run by TCRdb on the PCR reads, gives a single entry per CDR3 protein. The table lists roughly 540,000 distinct CDR3 sequences, around 36% of them singletons. Per germline, CDR1 MGHRA and CDR2 YSYEKL. The CDR3 spans 15 residues. Unmatched junction bases numbered 10, after V lost 6 bases and J lost 3 bases. This TCR was sampled from a girl under 18 with multiple sclerosis. The chain joins TRBV4-1 to TRBJ1-2; 7 bases fit TRBD1. Sequencing input: blood. This chain's CDR3 is CASRAQGLADYGYTF. CDR3 in DNA: TGCGCCAGCAGAGCACAGGGGTTAGCTGACTATGGCTACACCTTC.